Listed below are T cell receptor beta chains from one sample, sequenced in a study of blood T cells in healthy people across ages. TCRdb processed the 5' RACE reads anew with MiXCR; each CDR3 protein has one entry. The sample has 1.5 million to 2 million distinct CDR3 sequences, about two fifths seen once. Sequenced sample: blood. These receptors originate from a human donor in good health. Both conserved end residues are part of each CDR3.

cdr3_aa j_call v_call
CSVEGGVLVYNEQFF TRBJ2-1 TRBV29-1
CASSLAGGGWEQYF TRBJ2-7 TRBV11-2
CATSGARNRPLQLNTEAFF TRBJ1-1 TRBV24-1
CASSPRGQSSDEQYF TRBJ2-7 TRBV12-3/TRBV12-4
CASSRETGLYGYTF TRBJ1-2 TRBV14
CAISESTDGYEQYF TRBJ2-7 TRBV10-3
CASSFPGQAAFF TRBJ1-1 TRBV5-6
CASSRGGAEKTQYF NA TRBV7-8
CASSLGVGTTNEKLFF TRBJ1-4 TRBV12-3/TRBV12-4
CASSFGQFGYEQYF NA TRBV5-5
CASRFPGLAGGQEQFF TRBJ2-1 TRBV28
CATWTGRYNEQFF TRBJ2-1 TRBV12-3/TRBV12-4
CATSDYTGTGVPGKGYTF TRBJ1-2 TRBV24-1
CAAYRGNEQFF TRBJ2-1 TRBV6-2/TRBV6-3
CSARDYRNYGYTF TRBJ1-2 TRBV20-1
CSAPGTNNLAKNIQYF TRBJ2-4 TRBV20-1
CASSQGGRSPLHF TRBJ1-6 TRBV3-1
CASSPSQGGSYNEQFF TRBJ2-1 TRBV6-5
CASSAPLGESSYEQYF TRBJ2-7 TRBV9
CASSYIGLRGYTF TRBJ1-2 TRBV6-5
CSGSVGRGATDTQYF TRBJ2-3 TRBV29-1
CSARAHSSYEQYF TRBJ2-7 TRBV20-1
CASSWTGGNTIYF TRBJ1-3 TRBV12-3/TRBV12-4
CASSQYGGNEQFF TRBJ2-1 TRBV27
CASSLQSPLAWDTDTQYF TRBJ2-3 TRBV4-3
CAISESSYRGGTEAFF TRBJ1-1 TRBV10-3
CASNLAGLAASSYEQYF TRBJ2-7 TRBV12-3/TRBV12-4
CASSSPGTEAFF TRBJ1-1 TRBV6-6
CASSLTSGGLIDEQYF TRBJ2-7 TRBV7-2